A selection of T cell receptor beta chains follows, all from one sample in a study of cytomegalovirus exposure and HLA in healthy donors. Sequencing was performed with immunoSEQ multiplex PCR; in TCRdb, only in-frame clones are kept and a portion is missing. Recorded for this sample: 75,000 to 95,000 clones. Sequencing was done on a sample of PBMCs. These receptors were obtained from a woman aged 55-70 years in good health and CMV-seronegative. Both conserved end residues are trimmed from each CDR3. The order of the fields is CDR3 length, V gene, J gene, CDR3 protein.

16	TRBV9	TRBJ2-7	ASSVTNDVLAGPYEQY
13	TRBV7-3	TRBJ2-3	ASSLAGVGTDTQY
13	TRBV4-1	TRBJ1-3	ASSQESKSGNTIY
14	TRBV7-8	TRBJ2-7	ASSSGQGPQPYEQY
16	TRBV9	TRBJ2-1	ASSKGLAGGFSYNEQF
12	TRBV7-9	TRBJ1-1	ASSLGTDNTEAF
11	TRBV29-1	TRBJ2-3	SVALAITDTQY
14	TRBV7-6	TRBJ2-7	ASSYLAGGSAYEQY
13	TRBV18	TRBJ2-1	ASSPVLSSYNEQF
13	TRBV19	TRBJ1-2	ASSIGQASNYGYT
13	TRBV7-9	TRBJ2-2	ASSLWLANTGELF
10	TRBV7-9	TRBJ1-2	ASSPGLLGYT
11	TRBV5-1	TRBJ2-1	ASYLSSYNEQF
13	TRBV10-3	TRBJ2-3	AIRDDRGHIDTQY
12	TRBV5-1	TRBJ2-4	ASTGGSAKNIQY
10	TRBV6-1	TRBJ1-1	ASRPRSTEAF
11	TRBV7-9	TRBJ1-1	ASSPPSLTEAF
12	TRBV7-9	TRBJ2-3	ASSLMRGPDTQY
11	TRBV6-5	TRBJ2-7	ASRRTSGYEQY
12	TRBV19	TRBJ2-7	ASSIQREPYEQY
10	TRBV5-4	TRBJ2-7	ASSSGSYEQY
14	TRBV6-5	TRBJ1-3	ASSYASGQPYRTIY
12	TRBV5-4	TRBJ1-2	ASSSLDKPYGYT
14	TRBV4-2	TRBJ2-3	ASSQGGLAGEDTQY
14	TRBV7-8	TRBJ1-5	ASSLRQGASNQPQH
14	TRBV11-3	TRBJ1-1	ASSPGTGTGDTEAF
14	TRBV5-1	TRBJ2-7	ASSLPNRVSWDEQY
14	TRBV5-1	TRBJ2-5	ASSSGGRRWDGEQY
12	TRBV4-1	TRBJ1-6	ASSQVSLDSPLH
14	TRBV18	TRBJ1-5	ASSPTGSTSNQPQH
12	TRBV19	TRBJ2-5	ATAEGTNKETQY
12	TRBV7-9	.	ASSLSAHNYEQY
13	TRBV2	TRBJ2-1	ASRGTSGSYNEQF
12	TRBV5-6	TRBJ1-6	ASSRGLTDSPLH
10	TRBV29-1	TRBJ2-5	SVEGQAETQY
11	TRBV18	TRBJ1-2	ASSPTGDVGYT
15	TRBV5-1	TRBJ2-2	ASSLVGQGAWTGGLF
12	TRBV5-1	TRBJ2-3	ASSLGQGPDTQY
18	TRBV19	TRBJ2-1	ASSEKGTSGSRISYNEQF
13	TRBV5-1	TRBJ1-1	ASSWVGSSDTEAF
12	TRBV28	TRBJ2-7	ASRPTGRSYEQY
14	TRBV5-1	TRBJ2-2	ASTVTGGAWSGELF
12	TRBV19	TRBJ2-5	ASSIPSEAETQY